This TCR beta chain was captured by sequencing in a study of T cells in Graves' hyperthyroidism and ophthalmopathy. The study's findings and limits: Among thyroid clonotypes expanded above 0.001, most also appeared in blood.

There are a few counts of this clonotype. Its specificity is not known. Template material for amplifying TCR beta CDR3 regions consisted of RNA transcripts. When the TCR CDR3 underwent first-round RT-PCR, the HTBI primer set was used. MiXCR was run by TCRdb on the multiplex PCR reads, yielding one entry per CDR3 protein. The sample lists nearly 750,000 distinct CDR3 sequences, roughly a third seen once, with 30% to 40% in the top ten. Germline V gives CDR1 SEHNR, CDR2 FQNEAQ (reference sequence). There are 12 residues in the CDR3. Trimming left V 4 bases short and J 7 bases short, with 7 bases between. Patients having uncontrolled infection, another autoimmune disease, pregnancy or lactation were not included. Clinical symptoms, serum thyroxine and TRAb, thyroid ultrasound and orbital computed tomography together formed the diagnostic basis.

The chain has TRBV7-9 and TRBJ1-4; D is undetermined. The specimen sequenced was blood. The TCR was taken from a woman aged 40 to 50 with Graves' hyperthyroidism. This CDR3 reads CASSSESEKLFF. The CDR3 nucleotides are TGTGCCAGCAGCTCCGAATCTGAAAAACTGTTTTTT.